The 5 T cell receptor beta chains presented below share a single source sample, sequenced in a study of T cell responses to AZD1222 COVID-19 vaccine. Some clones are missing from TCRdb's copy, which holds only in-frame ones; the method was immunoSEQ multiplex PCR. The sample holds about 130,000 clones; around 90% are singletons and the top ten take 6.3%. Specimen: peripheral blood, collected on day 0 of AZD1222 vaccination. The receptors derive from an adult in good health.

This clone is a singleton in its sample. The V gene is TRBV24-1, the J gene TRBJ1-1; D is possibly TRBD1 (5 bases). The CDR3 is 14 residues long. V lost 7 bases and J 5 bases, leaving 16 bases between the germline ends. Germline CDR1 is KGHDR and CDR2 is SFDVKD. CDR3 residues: CATRSKGDLTEAFF. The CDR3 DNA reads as TGTGCCACCAGATCCAAAGGGGATCTGACTGAAGCTTTCTTT.

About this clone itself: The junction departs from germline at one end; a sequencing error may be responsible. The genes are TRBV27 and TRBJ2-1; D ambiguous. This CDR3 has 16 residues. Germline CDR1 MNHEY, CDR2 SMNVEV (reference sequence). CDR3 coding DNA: TGTGCCAGCAGATTATCCCTCGGCCTAGGCGACAATGAGCAGTTCTTC. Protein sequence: CASRLSLGLGDNEQFF.

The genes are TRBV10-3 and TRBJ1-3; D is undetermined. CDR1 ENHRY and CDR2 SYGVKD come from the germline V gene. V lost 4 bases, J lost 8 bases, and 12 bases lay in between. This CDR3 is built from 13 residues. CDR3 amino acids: CAISAAMEDTIYF. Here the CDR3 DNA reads TGTGCCATCAGTGCGGCCATGGAGGACACCATATATTTT.

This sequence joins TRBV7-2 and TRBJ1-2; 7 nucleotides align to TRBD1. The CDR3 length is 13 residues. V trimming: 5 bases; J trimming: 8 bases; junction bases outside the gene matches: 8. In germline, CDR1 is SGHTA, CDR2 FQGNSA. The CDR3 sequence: CASSPQGGSGYTF. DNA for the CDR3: TGTGCCAGCAGCCCTCAGGGGGGGTCAGGCTACACCTTC.

CDR3 sequence reads: CASSFGGNQPQHF. In nucleotides, the CDR3 is TGCGCCAGCAGCTTCGGTGGAAATCAGCCCCAGCATTTT. The chain joins TRBV5-1 to TRBJ1-5, with no clear D. Trimming took 2 bases from V and 4 from J, leaving 7 bases between them. CDR3 length equals 13 residues. CDR1 and CDR2 (germline): SGHRS, YFSETQ.